This T cell receptor beta chain was observed in a study of blood T cell repertoires in COVID-19. Libraries were prepared by immunoSEQ multiplex PCR; TCRdb keeps only in-frame clonotypes and omits some of them. The table lists approximately 500,000 clones, roughly 90% of them singletons, with approximately 1.8% in the top ten. The receptor was derived from a woman in her 40s who had recovered from COVID-19. The specimen sequenced was PBMCs or T cells enriched from blood (not recorded which).

Here the CDR3 DNA reads TGTGCCAGCAGCGTAAGACAGGGAGCGAACACCGGGGAGCTGTTTTTT. Protein sequence: CASSVRQGANTGELFF. This sequence joins TRBV7-2 and TRBJ2-2, with 7 bases lining up with TRBD1. The junction had 6 bases not matched to a gene; V was cut back by 5 bases and J by 0 bases. CDR1 SGHTA and CDR2 FQGNSA come from the germline V gene. This CDR3 comprises 16 residues. Combining the CDR3 with reference TRBV7-2 and TRBJ2-2 gives the whole variable domain GAGVSQSPSNKVTEKGKDVELRCDPISGHTALYWYRQSLGQGLEFLIYFQGNSAPDKSGLPSDRFSAERTGGSVSTLTIQRTQQEDSAVYLCASSVRQGANTGELFFGEGSRLTVL.